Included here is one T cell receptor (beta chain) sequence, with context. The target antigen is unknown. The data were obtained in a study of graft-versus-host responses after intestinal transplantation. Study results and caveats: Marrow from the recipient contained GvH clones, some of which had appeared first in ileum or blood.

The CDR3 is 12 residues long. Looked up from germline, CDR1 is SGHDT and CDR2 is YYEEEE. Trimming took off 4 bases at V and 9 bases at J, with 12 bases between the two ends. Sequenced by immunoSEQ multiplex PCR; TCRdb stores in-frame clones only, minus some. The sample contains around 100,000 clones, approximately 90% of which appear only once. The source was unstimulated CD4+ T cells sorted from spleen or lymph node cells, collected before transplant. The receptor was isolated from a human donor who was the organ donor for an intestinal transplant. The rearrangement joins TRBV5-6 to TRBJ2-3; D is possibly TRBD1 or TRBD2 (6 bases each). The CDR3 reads CASSPQGGTQYF. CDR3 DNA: TGTGCCAGCAGCCCACAGGGAGGCACGCAGTATTTT.